The sequence of this T cell receptor beta chain was determined in a study of T cell repertoires in ileal Crohn's disease. Study overall: Patients had a median approximately 8-year disease duration, and about 36% were active smokers. Postoperative therapy was given to about half: roughly twelve thiopurines, some 18 anti-TNF agents. Overall study results and limits: All patients with clonality above 26.8% had endoscopic recurrence.

A word on this clone: The antigen remains unidentified.

The time point is: neoterminal ileum biopsy at postoperative endoscopy, about 6 months after surgery. This table comes from immunoSEQ multiplex PCR, and its TCRdb copy is limited to in-frame clones, with some not included. This table has 55,000 to 65,000 clones, around nine tenths appearing once. The sequencing sample was made of ileal tissue. The TCR originated in an adult with Crohn's disease.

In DNA, the CDR3 is TGCGCCAGCAGTTATGGGGCCCAAGAGACCCAGTACTTC. It specifies CASSYGAQETQYF. The chain couples TRBV5-1 to TRBJ2-5, with D tentatively TRBD1 (5 bases). This CDR3 region has 13 residues. Per the germline V gene, CDR1 is SGHRS and CDR2 is YFSETQ. V was clipped by 5 bases and J by 1 base, with 9 bases between them.